The next 8 T cell receptor beta chains were all read from a single sample in a study of shared clonotypes between healthy human individuals. It was CD45RO-negative cells, positively selected for CCR7, that made up naive CD8 cells, with terminally differentiated effector memory CD45RA+ cells excluded. Assay: immunoSEQ multiplex PCR; the TCRdb copy retains only in-frame clones and omits some. The data hold 1.5 million to 2.5 million clones, with around 96% observed a single time. The sequenced material came from naive CD8+ T cells sorted from blood. Receptors originate from a man aged 18 to 35 in good health.

The V gene is TRBV19, the J gene TRBJ2-7; D is ambiguous. V gave up 5 bases and J gave up 2 bases, with 10 bases separating them. Germline CDR1 LNHDA, CDR2 SQIVND (reference sequence). CDR3 size: 13 residues. CDR3 protein: CASSAGYAYEQYF. CDR3 DNA sequence: TGTGCCAGTAGTGCCGGATACGCCTACGAGCAGTACTTC. The full variable domain, in which reference TRBV19 and TRBJ2-7 provide the parts outside the CDR3, is DGGITQSPKYLFRKEGQNVTLSCEQNLNHDAMYWYRQDPGQGLRLIYYSQIVNDFQKGDIAEGYSVSREKKESFPLTVTSAQKNPTAFYLCASSAGYAYEQYFGPGTRLTVT.

The chain has TRBV6-5 and TRBJ1-2; 11 bases align to TRBD1. V lost 8 bases, J lost 2 bases, and 7 bases stayed unmatched. The CDR3 is 15 amino acids. Per the germline V gene, CDR1 is MNHEY and CDR2 is SVGAGI. The CDR3 bases are TGTGCCAGCCTCGGACAGGGGGCCATAAACTATGGCTACACCTTC. This encodes CASLGQGAINYGYTF.

J is TRBJ1-1 and V is TRBV13; D is unresolved. The CDR3 has 14 residues. V lost 5 bases and J 0 bases, leaving 10 bases between the germline ends. Germline V CDR1 and CDR2: PRHDT, FYEKMQ (reference sequence). CDR3 loop: CASSAGPMNTEAFF. The CDR3 nucleotides read TGTGCCAGCAGCGCTGGACCGATGAACACTGAAGCTTTCTTT.

The CDR3 DNA follows: TGTGCCAGTAGTGAGTACAGGGGGCTGAATCAGCCCCAGCATTTT. Protein sequence: CASSEYRGLNQPQHF. This chain connects TRBV19 to TRBJ1-5; 9 bases are a match to TRBD1. The germline CDR1 and CDR2 sequences are LNHDA and SQIVND (reference sequence). V gave up 5 bases and J gave up 4 bases; unmatched junction bases: 6. The CDR3 is 15 amino acids. The full variable domain, with the rest looked up from reference TRBV19 and TRBJ1-5, is DGGITQSPKYLFRKEGQNVTLSCEQNLNHDAMYWYRQDPGQGLRLIYYSQIVNDFQKGDIAEGYSVSREKKESFPLTVTSAQKNPTAFYLCASSEYRGLNQPQHFGDGTRLSIL.

The V and J genes are TRBV27 and TRBJ1-4; no firm D call. The CDR3 is 14 residues long. CDR1 MNHEY and CDR2 SMNVEV come from the germline V gene (reference sequence). Trimming left V 1 base short and J 7 bases short, with 10 bases between. The CDR3 protein is CASSLYPTSEKLFF. The CDR3 DNA sequence: TGTGCCAGCAGTTTATACCCCACAAGTGAAAAACTGTTTTTT.

The chain couples TRBV2 to TRBJ1-5; 9 bases are a match to TRBD1. Germline V gives CDR1 SNHLY, CDR2 FYNNEI. J was trimmed by 3 bases and V by 6 bases; bases with no gene match: 6. This CDR3 region has 15 residues. CDR3 in DNA: TGTGCCAGCAGGGAGGACAGGGGACACAATCAGCCCCAGCATTTT. It specifies CASREDRGHNQPQHF.

The rearrangement joins TRBV5-4 to TRBJ1-4; 10 bases match TRBD1. Unmatched junction bases numbered 3, after V lost 2 bases and J lost 8 bases. CDR1 and CDR2 from the germline V gene are SGHNT and YYREEE (reference sequence). This CDR3 is built from 14 residues. The CDR3 region has the DNA TGTGCCAGCAGCTTAGACAGGGGGCGGGAAAAACTGTTTTTT. Encoded protein: CASSLDRGREKLFF.

This chain joins TRBV5-1 and TRBJ2-5; TRBD2 matches 8 bases. The V and J ends lost 5 bases and 1 base, in that order; junction bases with no gene match: 4. The CDR3 length is 14 residues. Germline V gene sequence: CDR1 SGHRS, CDR2 YFSETQ. The DNA for the CDR3 is TGCGCCAGCAGAGAGGCGGGGGGCCAAGAGACCCAGTACTTC. Translating it yields CASREAGGQETQYF.